This T cell receptor beta chain was captured by sequencing in a study of T-cell memory formation after mild COVID-19. TCR alpha and TCR beta cDNA libraries carrying sample barcodes and UMIs came from 5'RACE with constant-segment primers. TCRdb itself ran the 5' RACE reads through MiXCR, one entry per CDR3 protein. The table lists hundreds of thousands of distinct CDR3 sequences, roughly 20% of them singletons. General study points: CD4+ bias marked clones expanding day 15 to 37, unlike balanced contracting clones.

Germline V gene sequence: CDR1 SGHRS, CDR2 YFSETQ. The V and J ends lost 5 bases and 8 bases, in that order; junction bases with no gene match: 9. There are 14 residues in the CDR3. This clonotype was seen only a few times. Its specificity is unknown. This TCR was sampled from an adult woman who had mild COVID-19 (a few samples of this study predate the infection). Cell type and time point are not known. Sequenced: PBMCs or a T cell subset sorted from them (not recorded which). The chain carries TRBV5-1 and TRBJ1-2, with 10 bases matching TRBD1. The DNA of the CDR3 is TGCGCCAGCAGGAGAGGACAGGGGGTTGAGGGCTACACCTTC. This codes for CASRRGQGVEGYTF.